This T cell receptor beta chain was recovered during a study of cytomegalovirus exposure and HLA in healthy donors. General study findings and limits: Within an earlier analysis, most TCR beta V segments proved productive either about 90% or about 30% of the time. A few chains tied to CMV proved CMV antigen-specific in vitro. The listing of 150 to 200 TCR beta chains classed them as cytomegalovirus-associated.

As regards this clone: Its antigen is undetermined.

The PCR was carried out with 60 Vbeta primers and 13 Jbeta primers. Authors' analysis steps: In a later analysis, 60 million to 90 million unique TCR beta chains included roughly 11 million shared by two or more donors. Sequenced by immunoSEQ multiplex PCR; TCRdb stores in-frame clones only, minus some. The DNA gave D and trimming, while V, J and clone size come from that table. The data show about 180,000 clones, 77% seen once. This CDR3 contains 15 residues. Per the germline V gene, CDR1 is SGHVS and CDR2 is FQNEAQ. V was clipped by 5 bases and J by 9 bases; unmatched bases: 9. Sample: PBMCs. The V call is TRBV7-8, the J call TRBJ2-1; 11 bases fit TRBD2. This TCR was sampled from a man aged 18 to 30 in good health and CMV-seronegative. The CDR3: CASSALAGEFREQFF. In DNA, the CDR3 is TGTGCCAGCAGCGCACTAGCGGGGGAATTTCGTGAGCAGTTCTTC.